This T cell receptor beta chain was recovered during a study of cytomegalovirus exposure and HLA in healthy donors. Across the study: Previous work identified roughly 120 million unique TCR beta sequences from around 180 million T cells. Among the approximately 400 donors who were genotyped, approximately 83% fell in the genetic ancestry cluster that is associated with self-reported Caucasian donors. Study conclusions and caveats: It was reported that TCR beta sequences correctly inferred the HLA-A and HLA-B alleles for most subjects.

To note about this clone: Its antigen is as yet unknown.

The CDR3 runs to 13 residues. The ends were cut back, 2 bases at V and 0 bases at J, with 4 bases in the middle. Germline V gene lookup returns CDR1 SGHDN and CDR2 FVKESK. There were likely unrecorded immune exposures, though donors were nominally healthy when sampled. 13 Jbeta primers and 60 Vbeta primers were used for the PCR. Libraries were prepared by immunoSEQ multiplex PCR; TCRdb keeps only in-frame clonotypes and omits some of them. This table holds more than 85,000 clones, about 69% found once. This chain joins TRBV14 and TRBJ1-1, with D uncertain. This TCR was recovered from a man aged 35 to 55 in good health and CMV-seronegative. Specimen: PBMCs. The CDR3 region has the DNA TGTGCCAGCAGCCAAACGGTGAACACTGAAGCTTTCTTT. Its protein is CASSQTVNTEAFF.